The clone carrying this T cell receptor (beta chain) was counted ten times or more. Investigators excluded patients with uncontrolled infection, other autoimmune disease, pregnancy or lactation. Researchers took RNA transcripts and amplified the TCR beta CDR3 regions from them. The HTBI set primed first-round TCR CDR3 RT-PCR. TCRdb re-called the multiplex PCR reads with MiXCR, one entry per CDR3 protein. The sample yields hundreds of thousands of distinct CDR3 sequences, approximately 14% seen once. This sample stems from a study of T cells in Graves' hyperthyroidism and ophthalmopathy. Germline trimming cut 8 bases from V and 3 bases from J; bases unmatched to any gene: 9. The CDR3 is 14 residues long. The germline gives CDR1 MNHEY, CDR2 SMNVEV (reference sequence).

What was sequenced was blood. This sequence joins TRBV27 and TRBJ1-2, with 7 positions matching TRBD1. The clonotype comes from a woman younger than 45 with Graves' hyperthyroidism that later progressed to Graves' ophthalmopathy. CDR3 sequence (DNA): TGTGCCAGCCGGAACCGGGACAGAGACTATGGCTACACCTTC. Its translation is CASRNRDRDYGYTF.